This TCR beta chain was sequenced during a study of blood T cell repertoires in COVID-19. On the study more broadly: Specimens from acute and convalescent COVID-19 originated in the United States, Italy and Spain. Nucleic acid was either cDNA or gDNA, and it came from T cells, B-cell-depleted T cells, or PBMCs.

Individuals aged roughly 18 to 95 years were recruited from 24 US areas. Membership in each cohort depended on participant-reported clinical history. Some clones are missing from TCRdb's copy, which holds only in-frame ones; the method was immunoSEQ multiplex PCR. The table shows under 300,000 clones, with approximately 91% occurring only once. The sequence came from a woman aged 40 to 50 with acute COVID-19. Sequencing was done on a sample of PBMCs or T cells enriched from blood (not recorded which).

DNA for the CDR3: TGTGCCAGCAGTTCAACGGAGGCGGCGGGAGCTTTCTTT. Its translation: CASSSTEAAGAFF. This chain links TRBV12-3 or TRBV12-4 with TRBJ1-1, with no clear D. The CDR3 sequence is 13 residues long. Trimming cost V 4 bases and J 10 bases, with 16 bases left between them.